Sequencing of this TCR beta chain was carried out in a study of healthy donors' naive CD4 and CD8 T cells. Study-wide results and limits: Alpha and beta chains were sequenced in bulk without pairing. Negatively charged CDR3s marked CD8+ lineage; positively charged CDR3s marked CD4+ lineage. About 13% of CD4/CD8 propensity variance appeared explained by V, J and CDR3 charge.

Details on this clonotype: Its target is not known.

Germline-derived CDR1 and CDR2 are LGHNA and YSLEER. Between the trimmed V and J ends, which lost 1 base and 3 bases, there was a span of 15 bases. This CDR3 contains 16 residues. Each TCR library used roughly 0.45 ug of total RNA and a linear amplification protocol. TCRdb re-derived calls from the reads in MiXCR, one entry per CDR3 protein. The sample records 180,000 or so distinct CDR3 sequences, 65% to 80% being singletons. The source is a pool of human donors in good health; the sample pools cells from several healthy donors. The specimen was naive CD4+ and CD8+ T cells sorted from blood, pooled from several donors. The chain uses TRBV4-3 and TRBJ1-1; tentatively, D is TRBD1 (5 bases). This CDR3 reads CASSQAKPTAYTEAFF. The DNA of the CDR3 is TGCGCCAGCAGCCAAGCAAAGCCGACAGCTTACACTGAAGCTTTCTTT.